This T cell receptor beta chain was recovered during a study of identical twins. Study results and caveats: Models, which agreed with sharing between unrelated individuals, nonetheless underestimated the out-of-frame TCR alpha sharing seen in monozygotic twins.

In its sample, this clonotype was seen a few times. The antigen remains undetermined. Template switching added a universal primer binding site, and final cDNA carried unique molecular identifiers. TCRdb independently ran MiXCR on the 5' RACE reads; one entry per CDR3 protein. Of 450,000 or so distinct CDR3 sequences listed, 20% to 25% are singletons. The same specimen was also included in a second study, on T cells expressing NK-cell markers. That report notes: Cells sorted as CD3+CD56+NKG2C+, CD3+CD56+NKG2C- and CD3+CD56-NKG2C+ T cells supplied the TCR beta repertoires.

This clonotype was obtained from a woman between 18 and 29 years old in good health. Sequences were obtained from CD4+ T cells sorted from blood.

CDR3 residues: CASTLGGSYNEQFF. For the CDR3, the DNA is TGTGCCAGCACCCTAGGGGGCTCCTACAATGAGCAGTTCTTC. The chain uses TRBV3-1 and TRBJ2-1, with a tentative D call TRBD1 (6 bases). V was clipped by 7 bases and J by 0 bases, with 10 bases between them. The CDR3 is made up of 14 amino acids. Germline CDR1 reads LGHDT; CDR2 reads YNNKEL (reference sequence).